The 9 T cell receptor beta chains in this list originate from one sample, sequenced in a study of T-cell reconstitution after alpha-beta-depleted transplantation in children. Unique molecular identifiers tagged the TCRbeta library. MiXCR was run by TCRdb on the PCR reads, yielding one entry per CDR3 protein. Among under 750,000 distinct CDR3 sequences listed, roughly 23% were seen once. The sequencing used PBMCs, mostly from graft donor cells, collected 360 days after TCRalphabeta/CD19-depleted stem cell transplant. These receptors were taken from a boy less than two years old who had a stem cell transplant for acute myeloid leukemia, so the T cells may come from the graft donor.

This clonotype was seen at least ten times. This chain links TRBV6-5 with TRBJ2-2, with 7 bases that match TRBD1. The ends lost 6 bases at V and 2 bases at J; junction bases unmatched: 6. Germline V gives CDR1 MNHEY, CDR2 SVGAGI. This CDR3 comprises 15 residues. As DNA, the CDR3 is TGTGCCAGCAGCTCGGACAGGACTAACACCGGGGAGCTGTTTTTT. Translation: CASSSDRTNTGELFF.

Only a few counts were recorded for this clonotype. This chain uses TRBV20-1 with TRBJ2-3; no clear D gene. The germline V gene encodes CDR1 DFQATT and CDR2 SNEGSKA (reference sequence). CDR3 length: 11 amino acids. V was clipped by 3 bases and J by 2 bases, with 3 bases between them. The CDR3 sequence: CSASTTDTQYF. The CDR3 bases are TGCAGTGCTAGTACCACAGATACGCAGTATTTT.

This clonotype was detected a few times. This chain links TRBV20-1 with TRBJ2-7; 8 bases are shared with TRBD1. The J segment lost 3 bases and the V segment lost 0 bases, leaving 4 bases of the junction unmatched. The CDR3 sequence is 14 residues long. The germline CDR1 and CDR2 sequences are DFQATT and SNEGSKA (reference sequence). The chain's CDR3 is CSARDGQGGYEQYF. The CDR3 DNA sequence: TGCAGTGCTAGAGACGGACAGGGAGGCTACGAGCAGTACTTC.

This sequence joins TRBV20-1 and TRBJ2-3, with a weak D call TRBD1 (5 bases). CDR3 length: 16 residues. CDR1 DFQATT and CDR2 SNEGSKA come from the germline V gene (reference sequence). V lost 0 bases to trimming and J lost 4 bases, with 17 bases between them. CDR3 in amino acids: CSARDPLWGSADTQYF. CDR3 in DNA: TGCAGTGCTAGAGACCCCCTGTGGGGCTCCGCAGATACGCAGTATTTT.

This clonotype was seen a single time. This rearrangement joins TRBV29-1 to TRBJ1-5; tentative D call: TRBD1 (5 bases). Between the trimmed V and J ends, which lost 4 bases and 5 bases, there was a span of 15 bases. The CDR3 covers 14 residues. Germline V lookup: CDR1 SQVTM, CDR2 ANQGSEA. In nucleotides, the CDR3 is TGCAGCGTTGTAGCGGGGGAGGGAGATCAGCCCCAGCATTTT. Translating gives CSVVAGEGDQPQHF.

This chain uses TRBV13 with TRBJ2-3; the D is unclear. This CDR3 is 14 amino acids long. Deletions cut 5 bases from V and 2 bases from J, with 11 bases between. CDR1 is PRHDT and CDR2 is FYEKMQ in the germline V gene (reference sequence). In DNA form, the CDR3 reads TGTGCCAGCAGCGGAGCAGCCTCCACAGATACGCAGTATTTT. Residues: CASSGAASTDTQYF.

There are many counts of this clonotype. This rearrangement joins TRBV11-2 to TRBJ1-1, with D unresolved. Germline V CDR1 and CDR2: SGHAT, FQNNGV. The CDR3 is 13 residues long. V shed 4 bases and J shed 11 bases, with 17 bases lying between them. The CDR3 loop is CASSSRPRGEAFF. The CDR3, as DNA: TGTGCCAGCAGCTCGAGACCCCGGGGAGAGGCTTTCTTT.

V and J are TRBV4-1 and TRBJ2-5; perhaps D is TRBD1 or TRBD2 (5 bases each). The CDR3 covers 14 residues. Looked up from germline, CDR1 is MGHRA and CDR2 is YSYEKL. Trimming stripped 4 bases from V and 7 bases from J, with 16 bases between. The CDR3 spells CASSPRGSSPTQYF. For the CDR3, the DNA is TGCGCCAGCAGCCCGAGGGGCTCCTCCCCGACCCAGTACTTC.

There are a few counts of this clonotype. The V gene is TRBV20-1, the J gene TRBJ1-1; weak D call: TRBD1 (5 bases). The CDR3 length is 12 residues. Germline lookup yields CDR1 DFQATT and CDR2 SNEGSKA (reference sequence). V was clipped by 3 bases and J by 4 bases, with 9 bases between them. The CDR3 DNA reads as TGCAGTGCTAGCTCAGGGAGCACTGAAGCTTTCTTT. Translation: CSASSGSTEAFF.